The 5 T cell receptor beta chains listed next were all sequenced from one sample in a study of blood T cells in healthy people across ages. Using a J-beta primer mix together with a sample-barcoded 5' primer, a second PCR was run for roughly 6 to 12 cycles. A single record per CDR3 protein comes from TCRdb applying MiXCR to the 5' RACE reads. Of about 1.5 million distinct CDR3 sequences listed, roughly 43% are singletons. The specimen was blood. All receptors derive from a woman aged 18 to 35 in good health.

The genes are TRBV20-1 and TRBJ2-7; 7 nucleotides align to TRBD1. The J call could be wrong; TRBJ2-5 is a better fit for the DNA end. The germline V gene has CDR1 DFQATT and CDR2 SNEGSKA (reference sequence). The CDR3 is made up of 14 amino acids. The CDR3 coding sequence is TGCAGTGCTAAAAAACATCAGGGGGTGGAGACCCAGTACTTC. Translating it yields CSAKKHQGVETQYF.

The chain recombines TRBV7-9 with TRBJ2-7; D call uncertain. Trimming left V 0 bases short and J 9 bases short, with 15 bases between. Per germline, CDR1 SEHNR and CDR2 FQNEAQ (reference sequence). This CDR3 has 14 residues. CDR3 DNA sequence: TGTGCCAGCAGCTTAGCGGGTGAAGGGTATCGGCAGTACTTC. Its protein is CASSLAGEGYRQYF.

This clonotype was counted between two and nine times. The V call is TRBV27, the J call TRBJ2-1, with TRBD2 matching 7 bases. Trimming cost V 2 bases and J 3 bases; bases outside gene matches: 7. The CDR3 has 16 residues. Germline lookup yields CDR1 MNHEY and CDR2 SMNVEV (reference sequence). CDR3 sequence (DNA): TGTGCCAGCAGTTTAGCGCTAGCGGTAAGCTACAATGAGCAGTTCTTC. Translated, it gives CASSLALAVSYNEQFF.

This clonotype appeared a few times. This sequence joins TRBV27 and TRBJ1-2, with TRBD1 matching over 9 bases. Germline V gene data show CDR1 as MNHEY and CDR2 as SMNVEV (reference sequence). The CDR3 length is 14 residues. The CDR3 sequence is CVRIPGQGDYGYTF. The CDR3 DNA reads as TGTGTCAGAATCCCGGGACAGGGCGACTATGGCTACACCTTC.

CDR3 nucleotides: TGTGCCAGCAGCTTACCCGGGACTGGCGGGGCCACACTCTACAATGAGCAGTTCTTC. Translation: CASSLPGTGGATLYNEQFF. This chain joins TRBV7-6 and TRBJ2-1; maybe TRBD2 (6 bases). The V gene's germline CDR1 is SGHVS and CDR2 FNYEAQ. CDR3 length: 19 amino acids. V was cut by 2 bases and J by 3 bases, with 23 bases left in between.